These 21 T cell receptor beta chains came from one sample sequenced in a study of response to subunit inactivated influenza vaccine. Each CDR3 protein is one row after TCRdb ran MiXCR on the RT-PCR reads. Found here are 600,000 to 850,000 distinct CDR3 sequences, around 15% of them singletons; the top ten hold 6% to 9.5%. The sequencing here drew on PBMCs from blood, taken approximately 15 days before vaccination. The receptors were gathered from a man aged 45-65 years who received an inactivated influenza vaccine.

This clonotype was seen more than once but under ten times. V and J are TRBV5-5 and TRBJ1-2; TRBD1 matches 7 bases. Trimming cost V 2 bases and J 4 bases; bases outside gene matches: 8. There are 15 residues in the CDR3. Germline V gene lookup returns CDR1 SGHKS and CDR2 YYEKEE (reference sequence). CDR3: CASSFLGGAAYGYTF. The CDR3 region has the DNA TGTGCCAGCAGCTTCTTAGGGGGCGCAGCCTATGGCTACACCTTC.

Only a few counts were recorded for this clonotype. J is TRBJ2-3 and V is TRBV7-2; D is uncertain. Germline CDR1 and CDR2: SGHTA and FQGNSA. The CDR3 covers 14 residues. Trimming shortened V by 5 bases and J by 0 bases, and 9 bases separated the two germline ends. Written as DNA, the CDR3 is TGTGCCAGCAGCCCGATGGAGAGCACAGATACGCAGTATTTT. Translated: CASSPMESTDTQYF.

This clonotype was counted at least ten times. This chain uses TRBV7-2 with TRBJ2-1; D is possibly TRBD2 (6 bases). The CDR3 length is 14 residues. Germline CDR1 SGHTA, CDR2 FQGNSA. The V and J ends lost 5 bases and 10 bases respectively, with 18 bases between them. CDR3 region: CASSKPGLGNEQFF. In nucleotides, the CDR3 is TGTGCCAGCAGCAAACCGGGACTCGGAAACGAGCAGTTCTTC.

The chain is built from TRBV3-1 and TRBJ2-7; no clear D. Germline V CDR1 and CDR2: LGHDT, YNNKEL (reference sequence). This CDR3 contains 16 residues. V lost 4 bases, J lost 4 bases, and 20 bases lay in between. The DNA of the CDR3 is TGTGCCAGCAGCCGTTCGTCGGAACCCTCTCGGTACGAGCAGTACTTC. This sequence encodes CASSRSSEPSRYEQYF.

This clonotype was seen a few times. The chain carries TRBV29-1 and TRBJ2-6; 9 nucleotides align to TRBD1. This CDR3 has 16 amino acids. The junction had 8 bases not matched to a gene; V was cut back by 7 bases and J by 1 base. CDR1 is SQVTM, CDR2 ANQGSEA, per germline. The chain's CDR3 is CSARPGQGSGANVLTF. The CDR3 bases are TGCAGCGCTCGACCGGGACAGGGATCTGGGGCCAACGTCCTGACTTTC. Full variable domain (remainder filled in from reference TRBV29-1 and TRBJ2-6): SAVISQKPSRDICQRGTSLTIQCQVDSQVTMMFWYRQQPGQSLTLIATANQGSEATYESGFVIDKFPISRPNLTFSTLTVSNMSPEDSSIYLCSARPGQGSGANVLTFGAGSRLTVL.

This clonotype was found a few times. This chain joins TRBV4-3 and TRBJ1-2; tentatively, D is TRBD1 (6 bases). The CDR3 totals 16 residues. The germline V and J ends were trimmed by 4 bases and 4 bases, with 19 bases remaining between them. CDR1 is LGHNA and CDR2 is YSLEER in the germline V gene. Written as DNA, the CDR3 is TGCGCCAGCAGCCCGGGACTGGGTCAGGGGACCTATGGCTACACCTTC. Encoded protein: CASSPGLGQGTYGYTF.

In this sample, this clonotype turned up a few times. This chain joins TRBV28 and TRBJ1-5, with a tentative D call TRBD1 (6 bases). The ends were cut back, 5 bases at V and 0 bases at J, with 8 bases in the middle. The CDR3 length is 14 residues. Germline V gene lookup returns CDR1 MDHEN and CDR2 SYDVKM. Here the CDR3 reads CASSQQGSNQPQHF. CDR3 in DNA: TGTGCCAGCAGTCAACAGGGTAGCAATCAGCCCCAGCATTTT. The whole variable domain, filled in from reference TRBV28 and TRBJ1-5, reads DVKVTQSSRYLVKRTGEKVFLECVQDMDHENMFWYRQDPGLGLRLIYFSYDVKMKEKGDIPEGYSVSREKKERFSLILESASTNQTSMYLCASSQQGSNQPQHFGDGTRLSIL.

As DNA, the CDR3 is TGTGCCAGCAGCTCCTGGCGGGGGGCGCGTGAGAATGAAGCTTTCTTT. Translating it yields CASSSWRGARENEAFF. This rearrangement joins TRBV7-9 to TRBJ1-1, with D tentatively TRBD1 (6 bases). This CDR3 region has 16 residues. Trimming removed 4 bases from V and 7 bases from J, with 22 bases in between. Germline V gene lookup returns CDR1 SEHNR and CDR2 FQNEAQ (reference sequence).

The V gene is TRBV7-9, the J gene TRBJ2-1; TRBD1 or TRBD2 may be the D gene (5 bases each). Looked up from germline, CDR1 is SEHNR and CDR2 is FQNEAQ (reference sequence). V lost 5 bases to trimming and J lost 7 bases, with 24 bases between them. The CDR3 runs 17 residues. CDR3 nucleotides: TGTGCCAGCAGCGTCCCCGGGACCTCGTTCTGGAGTAATGAGCAGTTCTTC. Protein product: CASSVPGTSFWSNEQFF.

This clonotype was detected a few times. The V gene is TRBV5-1, the J gene TRBJ1-2; 9 bases align to TRBD1. Looked up from germline, CDR1 is SGHRS and CDR2 is YFSETQ. Trimming cost V 4 bases and J 4 bases; bases outside gene matches: 8. The CDR3 contains 15 residues. Here the CDR3 DNA reads TGCGCCAGCAGCCCACCCGGGACAGGGAGCTATGGCTACACCTTC. It translates to CASSPPGTGSYGYTF.

This clonotype was found a few times. This sequence joins TRBV6-2 or TRBV6-3 and TRBJ2-1; no reliable D call. The CDR3 is made up of 12 amino acids. Germline CDR1 MNHEY, CDR2 SVGEGT. The V end was cut by 6 bases, the J end by 6 bases, with 9 bases between. As DNA, the CDR3 is TGTGCCAGCAGGTTATGGAGCAATGAGCAGTTCTTC. Its translation: CASRLWSNEQFF.

This clonotype has more than one count but fewer than ten. This sequence joins TRBV12-3 or TRBV12-4 and TRBJ1-1, with D possibly TRBD1 on 5 matching bases. There are 11 residues in the CDR3. Between the trimmed V and J ends, which lost 6 bases and 11 bases, there was a span of 13 bases. CDR3 sequence reads: CASSPGRWAFF. The CDR3 DNA reads as TGTGCCAGCAGCCCGGGACGTTGGGCTTTCTTT.

This clonotype was detected a few times. V is TRBV12-3 or TRBV12-4 and J is TRBJ2-6; TRBD2 is a possible D gene (7 bases). V gave up 5 bases and J gave up 5 bases, with 34 bases separating them. The length of the CDR3 is 22 residues. The CDR3: CASSLGRILVGGLMIWANVLTF. CDR3 nucleotides: TGTGCCAGCAGTCTAGGGCGGATATTGGTCGGGGGGCTCATGATCTGGGCCAACGTCCTGACTTTC.

The genes are TRBV20-1 and TRBJ2-1; perhaps D is TRBD1 or TRBD2 (5 bases each). The CDR3 runs to 11 residues. The V end lost 6 bases, the J end lost 9 bases, and 12 bases lay between the germline ends. From germline, CDR1 is DFQATT and CDR2 SNEGSKA (reference sequence). The CDR3 loop is CSAGTSGEQFF. The CDR3 DNA sequence: TGCAGTGCCGGGACCAGCGGTGAGCAGTTCTTC.

V gene TRBV4-3 combines with J gene TRBJ1-2; no reliable D call. V gave up 0 bases and J gave up 6 bases, with 11 bases separating them. Germline loops: CDR1 LGHNA, CDR2 YSLEER. The CDR3 has 14 amino acids. The CDR3 loop is CASSQEATEHGYTF. For the CDR3, the DNA is TGCGCCAGCAGCCAAGAGGCAACGGAGCATGGCTACACCTTC.

In the case of this clonotype: A read error may explain this, as a much larger clone is one base away. The gene calls are TRBV20-1 and TRBJ2-7; TRBD1 or TRBD2 may be the D gene (6 bases each). The J call may be incorrect, as the DNA end agrees better with TRBJ2-1. Germline V gene sequence: CDR1 DFQATT, CDR2 SNEGSKA (reference sequence). There are 13 residues in the CDR3. The CDR3 DNA reads TGCAGTGCTAGAGAGGGGGGCTCCTACGAGCAGTTCTTC. Amino acids: CSAREGGSYEQFF.

V usage is TRBV20-1 and J usage is TRBJ1-4; D is ambiguous. Looked up from germline, CDR1 is DFQATT and CDR2 is SNEGSKA (reference sequence). Deletions cut 5 bases from V and 2 bases from J, with 12 bases between. CDR3 length: 14 amino acids. The CDR3 region has the DNA TGCAGTGCTCTCCGCGGAAGCACTAATGAAAAACTGTTTTTT. Encoded protein: CSALRGSTNEKLFF.

This clonotype showed up many times. The rearrangement uses TRBV7-9 and TRBJ2-7; 9 nucleotides agree with TRBD1. This CDR3 is built from 15 residues. CDR1 and CDR2 from the germline V gene are SEHNR and FQNEAQ (reference sequence). V lost 2 bases, J lost 5 bases, and 7 bases stayed unmatched. CDR3 region: CASSLTTTGGNEQYF. In DNA form, the CDR3 reads TGTGCCAGCAGCTTAACAACGACAGGGGGGAACGAGCAGTACTTC.

This clonotype was detected only a few times. The chain is built from TRBV4-3 and TRBJ2-1; possibly TRBD2 for D (6 bases). With 0 bases removed from V and 4 bases from J, the gap between germline ends came to 13 bases. CDR3 length: 16 amino acids. CDR1 is LGHNA and CDR2 is YSLEER in the germline V gene. The CDR3 DNA follows: TGCGCCAGCAGCCAAGATTTAAGGCTAGCGTACAATGAGCAGTTCTTC. It specifies CASSQDLRLAYNEQFF.

The rearrangement links TRBV5-5 to TRBJ2-7; no clear D. The CDR3 is 14 amino acids. Germline CDR1 SGHKS, CDR2 YYEKEE (reference sequence). V gave up 2 bases and J gave up 4 bases, with 13 bases separating them. This CDR3 reads CASSFYTPRYEQYF. CDR3 nucleotide sequence: TGTGCCAGCAGCTTCTACACCCCGCGGTACGAGCAGTACTTC.

The rearrangement joins TRBV11-3 to TRBJ1-1; 9 bases match TRBD1. This CDR3 has 17 residues. Losses at the gene ends were 5 bases for V and 1 base for J; bases not matched to a gene: 11. The germline V gene encodes CDR1 SGHNT and CDR2 YENEEA. The CDR3 loop reads CASSPGQGKVGNTEAFF. CDR3 sequence (DNA): TGTGCCAGCAGCCCGGGACAGGGAAAGGTAGGGAACACTGAAGCTTTCTTT.